The rows below give T cell receptor beta chains drawn from one sample of a study of spatial heterogeneity in lung cancer. One entry per CDR3 protein, called by TCRdb with MiXCR from the 5' RACE reads. The profile covers more than 2,500 distinct CDR3 sequences, with around 9% appearing a single time and roughly 21% taken by the ten largest. Sequenced here: normal lung tissue next to the tumor, sampled at surgery. Receptors originate from a female donor with early-stage non-small cell lung cancer. The CDR3 runs from the conserved cysteine through the conserved F or W. Fields, in order: V gene, clone size, J gene, D gene, CDR3 protein, CDR3 DNA. D genes are given only for firm matches. Only some rows state a clone size, as once, few, many or a class for expanded clones.

V: TRBV7-9; size: many; J: TRBJ2-3; D: -; CDR3: CASSLALAHPRYF; DNA: TGTGCCAGCAGCTTAGCGCTGGCTCATCCCCGGTATTTT
V: TRBV5-1; size: medium-sized; J: TRBJ2-2; D: -; CDR3: CASSAGGFRENTGELFF; DNA: TGCGCCAGCAGTGCCGGCGGGTTCAGGGAGAACACCGGGGAGCTGTTTTTT
V: TRBV6-1; size: -; J: TRBJ1-5; D: -; CDR3: CASSVPTGYSNQPQHF; DNA: TGTGCCAGCAGTGTCCCGACAGGCTATAGCAATCAGCCCCAGCATTTT
V: TRBV18; size: medium-sized; J: TRBJ2-2; D: TRBD1; CDR3: CASSPTGQGGTGELFF; DNA: TGTGCCAGCTCACCCACTGGACAGGGAGGAACCGGGGAGCTGTTTTTT
V: TRBV3-1; size: medium-sized; J: TRBJ2-5; D: TRBD1; CDR3: CASSQRDRGQETQYF; DNA: TGTGCCAGCAGCCAAAGAGACAGGGGTCAAGAGACCCAGTACTTC
V: TRBV20-1; size: medium-sized; J: TRBJ2-5; D: TRBD2; CDR3: CSARDPWGGRETQYF; DNA: TGCAGTGCTAGAGATCCATGGGGGGGAAGGGAGACCCAGTACTTC
V: TRBV7-2; size: many; J: TRBJ2-3; D: TRBD2; CDR3: CASSLVVGRADTQYF; DNA: TGTGCCAGCAGCTTAGTCGTGGGGAGGGCAGATACGCAGTATTTT
V: TRBV18; size: many; J: TRBJ1-4; D: -; CDR3: CASSGGHATNEKLFF; DNA: TGTGCCAGCTCAGGAGGACACGCAACTAATGAAAAACTGTTTTTT
V: TRBV4-2; size: many; J: TRBJ2-3; D: -; CDR3: CASSSTRVGTDTQYF; DNA: TGTGCCAGCAGCTCCACCAGGGTCGGCACAGATACGCAGTATTTT
V: TRBV9; size: -; J: TRBJ2-7; D: -; CDR3: CASSVTTDTTIYEQYF; DNA: TGTGCCAGCAGCGTGACGACAGACACGACTATCTACGAGCAGTACTTC
V: TRBV6-5; size: few; J: TRBJ1-2; D: TRBD1; CDR3: CASSYGGTAYGYTF; DNA: TGTGCCAGCAGTTACGGCGGGACAGCCTATGGCTACACCTTC
V: TRBV12-3/TRBV12-4; size: medium-sized; J: TRBJ1-2; D: -; CDR3: CASSPTTGRLGGYTF; DNA: TGTGCCAGCAGCCCTACTACAGGGAGGTTAGGCGGCTACACCTTC
V: TRBV29-1; size: medium-sized; J: TRBJ1-5; D: -; CDR3: CSVRDNLNQPQHF; DNA: TGCAGCGTCAGGGACAACCTCAATCAGCCCCAGCATTTT
V: TRBV5-1; size: medium-sized; J: TRBJ2-1; D: -; CDR3: CASSSEHLRDEQFF; DNA: TGCGCCAGCAGCTCTGAACATCTTCGCGATGAGCAGTTCTTC
V: TRBV6-1; size: few; J: TRBJ2-7; D: -; CDR3: CASTLRGVSREQYF; DNA: TGTGCCAGCACCTTAAGGGGGGTCTCGCGCGAGCAGTACTTC
V: TRBV3-1; size: -; J: TRBJ2-2; D: -; CDR3: CASSQGQAVNTGELFF; DNA: TGTGCCAGCAGCCAAGGGCAGGCGGTAAACACCGGGGAGCTGTTTTTT
V: TRBV2; size: medium-sized; J: TRBJ2-2; D: -; CDR3: CASSRENTGELFF; DNA: TGTGCCAGCAGTCGGGAGAACACCGGGGAGCTGTTTTTT
V: TRBV20-1; size: medium-sized; J: TRBJ2-4; D: -; CDR3: CSAAYRGAKNIQYF; DNA: TGCAGTGCCGCCTACCGCGGAGCCAAAAACATTCAGTACTTC
V: TRBV27; size: medium-sized; J: TRBJ2-7; D: TRBD2; CDR3: CASSLQSGIDEQYF; DNA: TGTGCCAGCAGTTTACAGAGCGGGATAGACGAGCAGTACTTC
V: TRBV19; size: many; J: TRBJ2-1; D: TRBD2; CDR3: CASSIRTSGFQFF; DNA: TGTGCCAGTAGTATACGGACTAGCGGTTTTCAGTTCTTC
V: TRBV28; size: many; J: TRBJ1-2; D: TRBD1; CDR3: CASRKRGQRGYGYTF; DNA: TGTGCCAGCAGAAAAAGGGGGCAACGGGGCTATGGCTACACCTTC
V: TRBV4-2; size: large; J: TRBJ2-3; D: TRBD2; CDR3: CASSQTSVSTDTQYF; DNA: TGTGCCAGCAGCCAAACTAGCGTAAGCACAGATACGCAGTATTTT
V: TRBV20-1; size: medium-sized; J: TRBJ1-2; D: TRBD1; CDR3: CSAIPGQRFLDYGYTF; DNA: TGCAGTGCTATACCGGGACAGAGATTCCTGGACTATGGCTACACCTTC
V: TRBV5-5; size: medium-sized; J: TRBJ2-5; D: -; CDR3: CASSLFIQETQYF; DNA: TGTGCCAGCAGCTTGTTTATCCAGGAGACCCAGTACTTC
V: TRBV5-4; size: few; J: TRBJ2-1; D: -; CDR3: CATGTVAWGSRGEQFF; DNA: TGTGCCACCGGGACGGTGGCTTGGGGGAGTCGAGGGGAGCAGTTCTTC
V: TRBV6-5; size: few; J: TRBJ2-1; D: TRBD2; CDR3: CASSYSKRGSGEFGWFF; DNA: TGTGCCAGCAGTTACTCGAAGCGGGGTAGCGGGGAGTTCGGATGGTTCTTC
V: TRBV7-9; size: medium-sized; J: TRBJ2-3; D: -; CDR3: CASSPGVGPTDTQYF; DNA: TGTGCCAGCAGCCCGGGGGTTGGCCCCACGGATACGCAGTATTTT
V: TRBV29-1; size: -; J: TRBJ2-1; D: -; CDR3: CSVELYSYNEQFF; DNA: TGCAGCGTTGAGTTATACTCCTACAATGAGCAGTTCTTC
V: TRBV5-1; size: -; J: TRBJ2-5; D: -; CDR3: CASRSGSSGETQYF; DNA: TGCGCCAGCAGATCAGGGTCCTCAGGGGAGACCCAGTACTTC
V: TRBV6-5; size: medium-sized; J: TRBJ2-7; D: -; CDR3: CASSSPHTGRGVSEQYF; DNA: TGTGCCAGCAGCTCTCCTCATACAGGGCGCGGCGTCTCCGAGCAGTACTTC
V: TRBV20-1; size: large; J: TRBJ2-5; D: TRBD1; CDR3: CSASDGQGPRTQYF; DNA: TGCAGTGCTAGTGACGGACAGGGCCCCCGGACCCAGTACTTC
V: TRBV27; size: medium-sized; J: TRBJ1-6; D: TRBD1; CDR3: CASSWIAGGLNSPLHF; DNA: TGTGCCAGCAGTTGGATCGCAGGGGGATTAAATTCACCCCTCCACTTT
V: TRBV6-2/TRBV6-3; size: few; J: TRBJ2-5; D: -; CDR3: CASTDRGASLETQYF; DNA: TGTGCCAGCACCGATCGGGGGGCTTCTTTAGAGACCCAGTACTTC
V: TRBV12-3/TRBV12-4; size: few; J: TRBJ1-5; D: -; CDR3: CASSPRGTVQPQHF; DNA: TGTGCCAGCAGCCCCAGGGGCACGGTTCAGCCCCAGCATTTT
V: TRBV12-3/TRBV12-4; size: medium-sized; J: TRBJ1-6; D: -; CDR3: CASSQGPGNNSPLHF; DNA: TGTGCCAGCAGCCAGGGGCCGGGGAATAATTCACCCCTCCACTTT
V: TRBV4-2; size: medium-sized; J: TRBJ2-1; D: -; CDR3: CASSLGGREQFF; DNA: TGTGCCAGCAGCCTGGGCGGGCGTGAGCAGTTCTTC
V: TRBV6-1; size: medium-sized; J: TRBJ1-1; D: -; CDR3: CASSERRGRAFF; DNA: TGTGCCAGCAGTGAGAGGCGGGGAAGAGCTTTCTTT
V: TRBV28; size: many; J: TRBJ2-7; D: -; CDR3: CASSPPREYNPEQYF; DNA: TGTGCCAGCAGTCCCCCCCGGGAGTACAACCCGGAGCAGTACTTC
V: TRBV28; size: many; J: TRBJ2-7; D: TRBD2; CDR3: CASSLGTSGTYEQYF; DNA: TGTGCCAGCAGTTTAGGGACTAGCGGTACCTACGAGCAGTACTTC
V: TRBV7-2; size: medium-sized; J: TRBJ2-1; D: -; CDR3: CASSLAVGASYNEQFF; DNA: TGTGCCAGCAGCTTAGCGGTCGGGGCGTCCTACAATGAGCAGTTCTTC
V: TRBV10-1; size: medium-sized; J: TRBJ2-4; D: TRBD1; CDR3: CATSQGQGRGEAKNIQYF; DNA: TGCGCCACCAGCCAGGGACAGGGAAGAGGGGAAGCCAAAAACATTCAGTACTTC
V: TRBV10-3; size: -; J: TRBJ2-7; D: -; CDR3: CAISGQGYEQYF; DNA: TGTGCCATCAGTGGGCAAGGGTACGAGCAGTACTTC
V: TRBV19; size: large; J: TRBJ2-1; D: TRBD1; CDR3: CASSMWLDRGVSNEQFF; DNA: TGTGCCAGTAGTATGTGGCTGGACAGGGGAGTATCCAATGAGCAGTTCTTC
V: TRBV28; size: many; J: TRBJ1-6; D: TRBD1; CDR3: CAVRGRVRSPLHF; DNA: TGTGCCGTCAGGGGGCGGGTAAGGTCACCCCTCCACTTT
V: TRBV28; size: medium-sized; J: TRBJ2-1; D: -; CDR3: CASSFGSKASYNEQFF; DNA: TGTGCCAGCAGTTTCGGATCTAAGGCTTCTTACAATGAGCAGTTCTTC
V: TRBV20-1; size: medium-sized; J: TRBJ2-7; D: TRBD1; CDR3: CSAQFPGTDAYEQYF; DNA: TGCAGTGCCCAATTCCCCGGGACAGACGCCTACGAGCAGTACTTC
V: TRBV5-6; size: medium-sized; J: TRBJ2-1; D: TRBD2; CDR3: CASSLTPGGGNEQFF; DNA: TGTGCCAGCAGCTTGACCCCGGGAGGGGGCAATGAGCAGTTCTTC
V: TRBV20-1; size: -; J: TRBJ2-4; D: -; CDR3: CSARDRGSSARSKNIQYF; DNA: TGCAGTGCTAGAGACAGGGGAAGTAGCGCCCGGAGTAAAAACATTCAGTACTTC
V: TRBV12-3/TRBV12-4; size: medium-sized; J: TRBJ2-7; D: TRBD2; CDR3: CASSLTSGWSGQYF; DNA: TGTGCCAGCAGTTTGACTAGCGGGTGGAGCGGGCAGTACTTC
V: TRBV5-4; size: medium-sized; J: TRBJ2-3; D: -; CDR3: CASSPGADTDTQYF; DNA: TGTGCCAGCAGCCCGGGGGCGGACACAGATACGCAGTATTTT
V: TRBV6-6; size: medium-sized; J: TRBJ2-2; D: -; CDR3: CATWGDTGELFF; DNA: TGTGCCACGTGGGGAGACACCGGGGAGCTGTTTTTT
V: TRBV5-1; size: few; J: TRBJ1-1; D: -; CDR3: CASRELQGEGNTEAFF; DNA: TGCGCCAGCCGGGAGCTACAGGGCGAAGGGAACACTGAAGCTTTCTTT
V: TRBV24-1; size: medium-sized; J: TRBJ2-5; D: TRBD1; CDR3: CATSDPTGTGGRETQYF; DNA: TGTGCCACCAGTGATCCGACCGGGACAGGTGGTCGAGAGACCCAGTACTTC
V: TRBV6-2/TRBV6-3; size: medium-sized; J: TRBJ2-4; D: TRBD2; CDR3: CASSPLPGGGTVNIQYF; DNA: TGTGCCAGCAGTCCGCTACCGGGAGGAGGGACGGTAAACATTCAGTACTTC
V: TRBV12-3/TRBV12-4; size: medium-sized; J: TRBJ1-5; D: -; CDR3: CASSIDRNQPQHF; DNA: TGTGCCAGCAGCATCGACAGAAATCAGCCCCAGCATTTT
V: TRBV23-1; size: medium-sized; J: TRBJ2-7; D: TRBD2; CDR3: CASSLPGGAAEGIYYEQYF; DNA: TGCGCCAGCAGTCTTCCGGGGGGGGCGGCGGAGGGCATATACTACGAGCAGTACTTC